This T cell receptor (beta chain) was retrieved from a study of blood T cell repertoires in COVID-19. Study-level information: Sites across the United States, Italy and Spain contributed samples from acute and convalescent COVID-19. T cells, B-cell-depleted T cells, or PBMCs provided the cDNA or gDNA that served as material.

Per the original data handling: Reference gene primers were amplified, and this amplification served to estimate nucleated cell counts. Generated by immunoSEQ multiplex PCR, the TCRdb table keeps only in-frame clones and is missing some. V, J and clone size were drawn from that table, and D and trimming were deduced from the DNA. The table has around 70,000 clones, roughly 82% seen once. The sample holds a few counts of this clone. V was trimmed by 5 bases and J by 8 bases, leaving 13 bases between them. The CDR3 spans 14 residues. Looked up from germline, CDR1 is SGHTA and CDR2 is FQGNSA. Material for sequencing was peripheral blood. This TCR came from a man aged 55 to 70 with acute or convalescent COVID-19. The chain carries TRBV7-2 and TRBJ1-6; D possibly corresponds to TRBD1 (5 bases). The CDR3 protein is CASSPRQIDSPLHF. CDR3 in DNA: TGTGCCAGCAGCCCCAGACAGATCGATTCACCCCTCCACTTT.